This T cell receptor (beta chain) is drawn from a study of blood T cell repertoires in COVID-19. How the authors handled the data: The assay estimated nucleated cells by amplifying reference gene primers. Profiling relied on immunoSEQ multiplex PCR, and the TCRdb table lists in-frame clones only, not all of them. From that table come the V and J calls and clone size; the DNA was used to work out D and trimming. The sample comprises 150,000 to 200,000 clones, roughly 80% of which are singletons, and roughly 2.8% rests with the top ten. The CDR3 is made up of 13 amino acids. The V gene's germline CDR1 is GTSNPN and CDR2 SVGIG (reference sequence). V was shortened by 1 base and J by 3 bases, with 9 bases between the two germline ends.

V gene TRBV30 combines with J gene TRBJ1-2; no clear D. The sequencing sample was made of peripheral blood. This TCR derives from a man between 65 and 85 years old with acute or convalescent COVID-19. CDR3 DNA sequence: TGTGCCTGGAGTGAATCCAGGTACTATGGCTACACCTTC. This codes for CAWSESRYYGYTF.